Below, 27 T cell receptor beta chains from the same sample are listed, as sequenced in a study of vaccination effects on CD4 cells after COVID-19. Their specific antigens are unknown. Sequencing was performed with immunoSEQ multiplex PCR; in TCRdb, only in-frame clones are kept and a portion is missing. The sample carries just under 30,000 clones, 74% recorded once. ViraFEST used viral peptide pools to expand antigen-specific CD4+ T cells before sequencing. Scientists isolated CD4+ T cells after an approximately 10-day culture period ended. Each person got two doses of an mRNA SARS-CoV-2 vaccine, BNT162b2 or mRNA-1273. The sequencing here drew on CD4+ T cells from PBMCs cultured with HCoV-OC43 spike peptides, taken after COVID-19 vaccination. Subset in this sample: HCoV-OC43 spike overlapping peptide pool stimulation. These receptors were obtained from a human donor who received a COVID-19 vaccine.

CDR3 coding DNA: TGTGCCAGCAGCACCTATCGGGACACATACGAGCAGTACTTC. Its protein is CASSTYRDTYEQYF. V gene TRBV21-1 combines with J gene TRBJ2-7; whether TRBD1, the table's D call, matches the DNA was not checked. TRBV21-1 is termed a pseudogene. The CDR3 is 14 residues long.

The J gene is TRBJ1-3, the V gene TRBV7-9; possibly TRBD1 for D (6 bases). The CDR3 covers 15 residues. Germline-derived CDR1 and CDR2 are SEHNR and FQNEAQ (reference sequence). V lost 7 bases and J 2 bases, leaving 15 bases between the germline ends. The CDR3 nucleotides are TGTGCCAGCACCCTATCGGGGGGGCCTGGAAACACCATATATTTT. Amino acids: CASTLSGGPGNTIYF.

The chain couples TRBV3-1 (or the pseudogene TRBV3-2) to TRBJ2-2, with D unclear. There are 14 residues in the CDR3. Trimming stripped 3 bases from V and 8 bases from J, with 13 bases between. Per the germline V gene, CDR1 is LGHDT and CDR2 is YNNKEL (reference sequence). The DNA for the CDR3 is TGTGCCAGCAGCCAGAGAAGACCCGGGGGGGAGCTGTTTTTT. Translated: CASSQRRPGGELFF.

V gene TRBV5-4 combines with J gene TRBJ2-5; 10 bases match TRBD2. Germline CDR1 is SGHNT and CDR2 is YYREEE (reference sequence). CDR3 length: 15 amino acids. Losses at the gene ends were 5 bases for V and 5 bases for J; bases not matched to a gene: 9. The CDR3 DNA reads TGTGCCAGCAGTTCCAGCGGGGGGGCCTGGGAGACCCAGTACTTC. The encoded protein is CASSSSGGAWETQYF.

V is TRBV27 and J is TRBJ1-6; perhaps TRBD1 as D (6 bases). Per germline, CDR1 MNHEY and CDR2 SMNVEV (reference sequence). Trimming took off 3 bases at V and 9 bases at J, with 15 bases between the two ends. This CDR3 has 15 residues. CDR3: CASSFARGQGSPLHF. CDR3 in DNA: TGTGCCAGCAGTTTTGCCAGGGGCCAAGGTTCACCCCTCCACTTT.

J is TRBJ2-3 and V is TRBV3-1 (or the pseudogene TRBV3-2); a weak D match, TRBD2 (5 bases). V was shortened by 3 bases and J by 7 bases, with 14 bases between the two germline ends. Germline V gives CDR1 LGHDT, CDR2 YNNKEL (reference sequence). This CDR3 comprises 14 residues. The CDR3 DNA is TGTGCCAGCAGCCATCTGGACTCCTCGAATACGCAGTATTTT. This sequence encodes CASSHLDSSNTQYF.

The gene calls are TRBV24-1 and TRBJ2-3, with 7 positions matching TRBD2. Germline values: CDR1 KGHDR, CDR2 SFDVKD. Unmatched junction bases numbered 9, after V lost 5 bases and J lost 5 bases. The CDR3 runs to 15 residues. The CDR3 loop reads CATSVGLAAGDTQYF. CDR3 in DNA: TGTGCCACCAGTGTGGGGCTAGCGGCGGGAGATACGCAGTATTTT.

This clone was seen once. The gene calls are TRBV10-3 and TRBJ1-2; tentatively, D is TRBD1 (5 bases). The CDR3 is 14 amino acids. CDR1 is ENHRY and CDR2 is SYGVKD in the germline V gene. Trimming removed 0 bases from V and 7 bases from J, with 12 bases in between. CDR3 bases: TGTGCCATCAGTGAGTCGCTGGGGCGCGGTGGCTACACCTTC. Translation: CAISESLGRGGYTF.

Here the CDR3 DNA reads TGTGCCATCTTACTAGCGGGAGCAGATACGCAGTATTTT. The encoded protein is CAILLAGADTQYF. The chain uses TRBV10-3 and TRBJ2-3; TRBD2 aligns across 11 bases. Germline assignment: CDR1 ENHRY and CDR2 SYGVKD. The V and J ends lost 8 bases and 4 bases, in that order; junction bases with no gene match: 2. The CDR3 has 13 residues.

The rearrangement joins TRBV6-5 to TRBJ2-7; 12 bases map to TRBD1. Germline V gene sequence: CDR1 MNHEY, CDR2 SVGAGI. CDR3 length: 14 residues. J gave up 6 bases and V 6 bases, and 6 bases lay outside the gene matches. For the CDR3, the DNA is TGTGCCAGCAGCTTTGGGACAGGGGGCGGCGAGCAGTACTTC. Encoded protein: CASSFGTGGGEQYF.

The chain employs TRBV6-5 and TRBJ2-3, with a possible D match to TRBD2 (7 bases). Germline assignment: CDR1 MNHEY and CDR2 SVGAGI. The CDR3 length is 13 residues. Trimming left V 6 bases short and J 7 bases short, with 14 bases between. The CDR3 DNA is TGTGCCAGCAGGGGGGGGGCACAGCATACGCAGTATTTT. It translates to CASRGGAQHTQYF.

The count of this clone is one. The CDR3 sequence is CASSVRLSGAERHGELFF. The CDR3 DNA reads TGTGCCAGCAGCGTACGACTCTCGGGGGCGGAAAGACACGGGGAGCTGTTTTTT. The J gene is TRBJ2-2, the V gene TRBV3-1 (or the pseudogene TRBV3-2), with D possibly being TRBD1 or TRBD2 (6 bases each). V lost 5 bases and J 7 bases, leaving 26 bases between the germline ends. Germline CDR1 is LGHDT and CDR2 is YNNKEL (reference sequence). This CDR3 contains 18 residues.

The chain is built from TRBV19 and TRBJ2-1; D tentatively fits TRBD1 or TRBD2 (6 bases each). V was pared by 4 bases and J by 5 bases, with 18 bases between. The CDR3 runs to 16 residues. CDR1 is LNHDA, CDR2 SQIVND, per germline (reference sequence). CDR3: CASSKPTGGTDNEQFF. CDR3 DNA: TGTGCCAGTAGTAAACCCACCGGGGGCACGGACAATGAGCAGTTCTTC. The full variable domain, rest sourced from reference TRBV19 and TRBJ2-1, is DGGITQSPKYLFRKEGQNVTLSCEQNLNHDAMYWYRQDPGQGLRLIYYSQIVNDFQKGDIAEGYSVSREKKESFPLTVTSAQKNPTAFYLCASSKPTGGTDNEQFFGPGTRLTVL.

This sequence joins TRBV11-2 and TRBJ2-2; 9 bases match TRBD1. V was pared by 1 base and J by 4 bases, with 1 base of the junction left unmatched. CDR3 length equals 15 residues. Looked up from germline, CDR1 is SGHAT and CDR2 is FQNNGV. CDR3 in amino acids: CASSLGDRVTGELFF. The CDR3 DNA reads TGTGCCAGCAGCTTAGGGGACAGGGTCACCGGGGAGCTGTTTTTT.

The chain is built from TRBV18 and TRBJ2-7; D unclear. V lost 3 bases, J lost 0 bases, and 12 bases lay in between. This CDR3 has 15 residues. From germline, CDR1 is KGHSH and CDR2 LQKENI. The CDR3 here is CASSPGAGYSYEQYF. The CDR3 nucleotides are TGTGCCAGCTCACCCGGCGCCGGGTACTCCTACGAGCAGTACTTC.

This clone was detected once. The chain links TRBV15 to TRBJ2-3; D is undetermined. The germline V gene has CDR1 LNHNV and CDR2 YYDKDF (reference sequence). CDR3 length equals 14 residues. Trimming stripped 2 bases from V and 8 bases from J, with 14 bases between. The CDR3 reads CATSRTRSPPTQYF. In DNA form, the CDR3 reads TGTGCCACCAGCAGAACAAGGAGTCCACCTACGCAGTATTTT.

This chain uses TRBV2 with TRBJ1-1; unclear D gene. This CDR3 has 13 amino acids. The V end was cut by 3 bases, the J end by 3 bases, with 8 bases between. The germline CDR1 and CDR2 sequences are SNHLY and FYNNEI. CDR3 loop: CASSDRVYTEAFF. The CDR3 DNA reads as TGTGCCAGCAGTGACCGGGTTTACACTGAAGCTTTCTTT.

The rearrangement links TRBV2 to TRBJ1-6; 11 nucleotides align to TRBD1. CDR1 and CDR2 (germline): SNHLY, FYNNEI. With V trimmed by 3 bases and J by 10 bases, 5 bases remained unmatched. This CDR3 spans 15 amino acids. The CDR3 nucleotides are TGTGCCAGCAGTGATAAGGGACAGGGGGGCTCACCCCTCCACTTT. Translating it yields CASSDKGQGGSPLHF.

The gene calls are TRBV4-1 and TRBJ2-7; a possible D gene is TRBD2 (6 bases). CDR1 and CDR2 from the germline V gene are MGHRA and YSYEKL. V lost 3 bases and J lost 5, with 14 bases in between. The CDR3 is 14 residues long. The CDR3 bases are TGCGCCAGCAGCCACCCACCGCGGGGTCACGAGCAGTACTTC. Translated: CASSHPPRGHEQYF.

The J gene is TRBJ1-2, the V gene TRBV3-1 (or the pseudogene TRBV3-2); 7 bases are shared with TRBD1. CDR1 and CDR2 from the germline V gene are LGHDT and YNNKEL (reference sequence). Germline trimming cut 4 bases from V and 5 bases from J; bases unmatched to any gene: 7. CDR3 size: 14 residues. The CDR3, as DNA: TGTGCCAGCAGCCCAACCGGACAGGCTTATGGCTACACCTTC. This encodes CASSPTGQAYGYTF.

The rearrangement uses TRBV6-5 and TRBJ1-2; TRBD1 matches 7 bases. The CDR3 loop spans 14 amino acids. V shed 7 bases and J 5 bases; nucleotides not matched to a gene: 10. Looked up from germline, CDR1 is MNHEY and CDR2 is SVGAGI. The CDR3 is CASNTRRTGYGYTF. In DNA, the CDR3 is TGTGCCAGCAACACGAGAAGGACAGGTTATGGCTACACCTTC.

CDR3 coding DNA: TGTGCCAGCACCGTCGGGCCAAAATCAGATACGCAGTATTTT. Translating it yields CASTVGPKSDTQYF. The chain employs TRBV2 and TRBJ2-3; D is uncertain. The CDR3 spans 14 residues. The V gene's germline CDR1 is SNHLY and CDR2 FYNNEI. Trimming stripped 7 bases from V and 4 bases from J, with 15 bases between.

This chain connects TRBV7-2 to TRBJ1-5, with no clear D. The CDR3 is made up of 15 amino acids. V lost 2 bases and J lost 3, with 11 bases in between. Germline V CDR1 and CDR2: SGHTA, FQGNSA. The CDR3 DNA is TGTGCCAGCAGCTTATGGGCAGATTTCAATCAGCCCCAGCATTTT. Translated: CASSLWADFNQPQHF.

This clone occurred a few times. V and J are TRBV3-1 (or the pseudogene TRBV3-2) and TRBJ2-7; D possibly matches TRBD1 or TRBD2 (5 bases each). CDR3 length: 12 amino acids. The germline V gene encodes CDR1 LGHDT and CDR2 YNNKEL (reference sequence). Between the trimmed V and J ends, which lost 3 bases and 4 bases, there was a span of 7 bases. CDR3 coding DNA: TGTGCCAGCAGCCACTGGGGGTACGAGCAGTACTTC. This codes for CASSHWGYEQYF.

In DNA, the CDR3 is TGTGCCAGCAGTCGGACAGGGGAGAGCTACGAGCAGTACTTC. Translated, it gives CASSRTGESYEQYF. J is TRBJ2-7 and V is TRBV27, with 9 bases that match TRBD1. CDR1 is MNHEY and CDR2 is SMNVEV in the germline V gene (reference sequence). This CDR3 is built from 14 residues. Trimming took 5 bases from V and 3 from J; bases not matched to a gene: 5.

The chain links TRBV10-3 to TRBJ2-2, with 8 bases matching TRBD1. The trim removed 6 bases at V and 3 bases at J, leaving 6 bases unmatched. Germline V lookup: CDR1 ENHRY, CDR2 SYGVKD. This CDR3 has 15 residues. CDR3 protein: CAIRMTGADTGELFF. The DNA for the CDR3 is TGTGCCATCAGAATGACAGGGGCGGACACCGGGGAGCTGTTTTTT.

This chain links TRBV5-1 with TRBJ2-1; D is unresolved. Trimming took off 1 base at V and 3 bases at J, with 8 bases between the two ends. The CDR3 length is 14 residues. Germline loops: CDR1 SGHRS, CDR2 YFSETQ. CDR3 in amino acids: CASSLNVNYNEQFF. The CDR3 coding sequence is TGCGCCAGCAGCTTGAATGTCAACTACAATGAGCAGTTCTTC.